The rows below give T cell receptor beta chains drawn from one sample of a study of early T cells in non-severe SARS-CoV-2 infection. TCRdb independently ran MiXCR on the 5' RACE reads; one entry per CDR3 protein. The top ten clones hold 4.5% to 6.5% of a sample with over 60,000 distinct CDR3 sequences, roughly a tenth of them seen once. Sample: whole blood. The source is an adult who was a healthcare worker with PCR-confirmed SARS-CoV-2 infection or an uninfected control (not recorded which). Each CDR3 is given with its conserved first and last residue. D genes are given only for firm matches. Where a row states a size, it is once, few, many or the class of an expanded clone; other rows omit it.

abundance: few; j_gene: TRBJ1-2; len: 15; v_gene: TRBV6-2/TRBV6-3; d_gene: -; CDR3nt: TGTGCCAGCACCCCACGGATAGGACAGTTCTATGGCTACACCTTC; CDR3aa: CASTPRIGQFYGYTF
abundance: many; j_gene: TRBJ2-3; len: 15; v_gene: TRBV7-9; d_gene: -; CDR3nt: TGTGCCAGCAGCTCAAGACTACTCTCCACAGATACGCAGTATTTT; CDR3aa: CASSSRLLSTDTQYF
abundance: few; j_gene: TRBJ2-1; len: 15; v_gene: TRBV11-1; d_gene: TRBD2; CDR3nt: TGTGCCAGCAGCTCTTTAGCGGGAGCTGACGGTGAGCAGTTCTTC; CDR3aa: CASSSLAGADGEQFF
abundance: -; j_gene: TRBJ1-1; len: 11; v_gene: TRBV6-1; d_gene: TRBD1; CDR3nt: TGTGCCGCCACACAGGGGATAGACGCTTTCTTT; CDR3aa: CAATQGIDAFF
abundance: few; j_gene: TRBJ2-3; len: 13; v_gene: TRBV11-3; d_gene: -; CDR3nt: TGTGCCAGCAGCATCCCCACCGGGAATACGCAGTATTTT; CDR3aa: CASSIPTGNTQYF
abundance: -; j_gene: TRBJ1-2; len: 14; v_gene: TRBV2; d_gene: TRBD1; CDR3nt: TGTGCCAGCAGTGAATTGGGACAGGGCTATGGCTACACCTTC; CDR3aa: CASSELGQGYGYTF
abundance: few; j_gene: TRBJ1-1; len: 15; v_gene: TRBV30; d_gene: -; CDR3nt: TGTGCCTGGGCAATTGCCCTGACAGGCCCCAAGGGGGCTTTCTTT; CDR3aa: CAWAIALTGPKGAFF
abundance: few; j_gene: TRBJ2-2; len: 17; v_gene: TRBV3-1; d_gene: TRBD2; CDR3nt: TGTGCCAGCAGCCAAGCCCTAGCGGGGGGCTACACCGGGGAGCTGTTTTTT; CDR3aa: CASSQALAGGYTGELFF
abundance: -; j_gene: TRBJ2-6; len: 17; v_gene: TRBV6-5; d_gene: -; CDR3nt: TGTGCCAGCAGTCCGGCAGGGTCCCCACCTGGGGCCAACGTCCCGACTTTC; CDR3aa: CASSPAGSPPGANVPTF
abundance: few; j_gene: TRBJ1-6; len: 17; v_gene: TRBV12-5; d_gene: -; CDR3nt: TGTGCTAGTGGTTTGACCTACACCAGCTCCTATAATTCACCCCTCCACTTT; CDR3aa: CASGLTYTSSYNSPLHF
abundance: -; j_gene: TRBJ1-6; len: 15; v_gene: TRBV6-5; d_gene: TRBD1; CDR3nt: TGTGCCAGCAGTCACGGGACAGGCCAAAGAACACCCCTCCACTTT; CDR3aa: CASSHGTGQRTPLHF
abundance: many; j_gene: TRBJ2-2; len: 15; v_gene: TRBV2; d_gene: TRBD2; CDR3nt: TGTGCCAGCACCAGTACTAGCGGGAGAACCGGGGAGCTGTTTTTT; CDR3aa: CASTSTSGRTGELFF
abundance: many; j_gene: TRBJ2-3; len: 17; v_gene: TRBV27; d_gene: TRBD2; CDR3nt: TGTGCCAGCAGTCGGGGACTAGCGGGAGGATTCACAGATACGCAGTATTTT; CDR3aa: CASSRGLAGGFTDTQYF
abundance: few; j_gene: TRBJ2-5; len: 14; v_gene: TRBV7-6; d_gene: TRBD1; CDR3nt: TGTGCCAGCAGAGACGGGACAGACCAAGAGACCCAGTACTTC; CDR3aa: CASRDGTDQETQYF
abundance: many; j_gene: TRBJ2-7; len: 16; v_gene: TRBV20-1; d_gene: TRBD2; CDR3nt: TGCAGTGCGCAACTAGCGGGACAAAGTAAGGACTACGAGCAGTACTTC; CDR3aa: CSAQLAGQSKDYEQYF
abundance: many; j_gene: TRBJ2-7; len: 13; v_gene: TRBV27; d_gene: -; CDR3nt: TGTGCCAGCAGTGTTGGCCCCTCCTACGAGCAGTACTTC; CDR3aa: CASSVGPSYEQYF
abundance: -; j_gene: TRBJ2-2; len: 14; v_gene: TRBV2; d_gene: TRBD1; CDR3nt: TGTGCCAGCAGGGGGGACAGTTCCACCGGGGAGCTGTTTTTT; CDR3aa: CASRGDSSTGELFF
abundance: few; j_gene: TRBJ2-7; len: 14; v_gene: TRBV7-6; d_gene: TRBD1; CDR3nt: TGTGCCAGCAGCTTAGCTTCAGGGGGCAGCGAGCAGTACTTC; CDR3aa: CASSLASGGSEQYF
abundance: few; j_gene: TRBJ1-1; len: 16; v_gene: TRBV7-2; d_gene: TRBD1; CDR3nt: TGTGCCAGCAGCTTAGTTTACAGGGGATCGGGCACTGAAGCTTTCTTT; CDR3aa: CASSLVYRGSGTEAFF
abundance: few; j_gene: TRBJ2-6; len: 15; v_gene: TRBV29-1; d_gene: -; CDR3nt: TGCAGCGTTATTACCGGAGTCTCTGGGGCCAACGTCCTGACTTTC; CDR3aa: CSVITGVSGANVLTF
abundance: many; j_gene: TRBJ2-2; len: 16; v_gene: TRBV12-3/TRBV12-4; d_gene: TRBD2; CDR3nt: TGTGCCAGCAGCTCCGGACTAGCGGGAGCGACCGGGGAGCTGTTTTTT; CDR3aa: CASSSGLAGATGELFF
abundance: many; j_gene: TRBJ1-5; len: 14; v_gene: TRBV10-3; d_gene: TRBD1; CDR3nt: TGTGCCATCCCCGTTCGGACAGGGAATCAGCCCCAGCATTTT; CDR3aa: CAIPVRTGNQPQHF
abundance: many; j_gene: TRBJ1-4; len: 15; v_gene: TRBV28; d_gene: TRBD1; CDR3nt: TGTGCCAGCAGTCGTAGACAGGGGGAGGATGAAAAACTGTTTTTT; CDR3aa: CASSRRQGEDEKLFF
abundance: -; j_gene: TRBJ2-1; len: 16; v_gene: TRBV27; d_gene: TRBD2; CDR3nt: TGTGCCAGCAGTTTAAAAGGACTAGCGGCCTACAATGAGCAGTTCTTC; CDR3aa: CASSLKGLAAYNEQFF
abundance: -; j_gene: TRBJ1-1; len: 14; v_gene: TRBV10-3; d_gene: TRBD1; CDR3nt: TGTGCCATCAGTGTGGGACAGATAAACACTGAAGCTTTCTTT; CDR3aa: CAISVGQINTEAFF
abundance: many; j_gene: TRBJ1-6; len: 14; v_gene: TRBV20-1; d_gene: -; CDR3nt: TGCAGTGCTAAGGAGAGGGATTTTAATTCACCCCTCCACTTT; CDR3aa: CSAKERDFNSPLHF
abundance: -; j_gene: TRBJ2-3; len: 15; v_gene: TRBV24-1; d_gene: -; CDR3nt: TGTGCCACCGGAAGCAACAGGGAATTTTCAGATACGCAGTATTTT; CDR3aa: CATGSNREFSDTQYF
abundance: many; j_gene: TRBJ2-1; len: 15; v_gene: TRBV12-2; d_gene: -; CDR3nt: TGTGCAAGTCGCTTAGGGGGGACTAGCGGGAGGTGGTTGATCTTC; CDR3aa: CASRLGGTSGRWLIF
abundance: few; j_gene: TRBJ2-2; len: 14; v_gene: TRBV29-1; d_gene: TRBD2; CDR3nt: TGCAGCGCTAGAGCGGGAGGGCATTCCGGGGAGCTGTTTTTT; CDR3aa: CSARAGGHSGELFF
abundance: many; j_gene: TRBJ2-6; len: 18; v_gene: TRBV7-2; d_gene: -; CDR3nt: TGTGCCAGCAGCTTACTATACGGGGAGGCCTCTGGGGCCAACGTCCTGACTTTC; CDR3aa: CASSLLYGEASGANVLTF
abundance: -; j_gene: TRBJ1-1; len: 15; v_gene: TRBV2; d_gene: TRBD1; CDR3nt: TGTGCCAGTACTTCCGGGACAGGGTATAACACTGAAGCTTTCTTT; CDR3aa: CASTSGTGYNTEAFF
abundance: -; j_gene: TRBJ2-5; len: 15; v_gene: TRBV4-1; d_gene: -; CDR3nt: TGCGCCAGCACCACGAGATGGAGAGGAGAGGAGACCCAGTACTTC; CDR3aa: CASTTRWRGEETQYF
abundance: -; j_gene: TRBJ2-7; len: 15; v_gene: TRBV11-2; d_gene: TRBD2; CDR3nt: TGTGCCAGCAGAAATCTAGCGGGAGCATCCTACGAGCAGTACTTC; CDR3aa: CASRNLAGASYEQYF
abundance: many; j_gene: TRBJ1-2; len: 12; v_gene: TRBV20-1; d_gene: -; CDR3nt: TGCAGTGCCGACGTACCGGGGGGCGGCTACACCTTC; CDR3aa: CSADVPGGGYTF
abundance: few; j_gene: TRBJ2-5; len: 13; v_gene: TRBV6-1; d_gene: -; CDR3nt: TGTGCCAGTATTCGACAGACCCAAGAGACCCAGTACTTC; CDR3aa: CASIRQTQETQYF
abundance: -; j_gene: TRBJ2-2; len: 12; v_gene: TRBV6-2/TRBV6-3; d_gene: -; CDR3nt: TGTGCCAGCAGTCAGGAATATGGGGAGCTGTTTTTT; CDR3aa: CASSQEYGELFF
abundance: -; j_gene: TRBJ2-7; len: 13; v_gene: TRBV6-2/TRBV6-3; d_gene: -; CDR3nt: TGTGCCAGCAGTTACGGGGTCGCCTACGAGCAGTACTTC; CDR3aa: CASSYGVAYEQYF
abundance: few; j_gene: TRBJ2-1; len: 15; v_gene: TRBV11-2; d_gene: -; CDR3nt: TGTGCCAGCAGTCAGTCGGGGGGCCCTTACAATGAGCAGTTCTTC; CDR3aa: CASSQSGGPYNEQFF
abundance: few; j_gene: TRBJ1-4; len: 15; v_gene: TRBV7-9; d_gene: -; CDR3nt: TGTGCCAGCAGCTTAGATTTCCGGGAAAATGAAAAACTGTTTTTT; CDR3aa: CASSLDFRENEKLFF
abundance: many; j_gene: TRBJ2-1; len: 15; v_gene: TRBV6-2/TRBV6-3; d_gene: TRBD2; CDR3nt: TGTGCCAGCAGTTACGCACCTAGCGGATACAATGAGCAGTTCTTC; CDR3aa: CASSYAPSGYNEQFF
abundance: few; j_gene: TRBJ2-1; len: 15; v_gene: TRBV7-2; d_gene: TRBD2; CDR3nt: TGTGCCAGCAGCACCAGCGGGAGACCCTACAATGAGCAGTTCTTC; CDR3aa: CASSTSGRPYNEQFF
abundance: many; j_gene: TRBJ2-7; len: 15; v_gene: TRBV20-1; d_gene: TRBD2; CDR3nt: TGCAGTGCAACCGGGACTAGCGGGCTCCCCCACGAGCAGTACTTC; CDR3aa: CSATGTSGLPHEQYF
abundance: -; j_gene: TRBJ2-3; len: 18; v_gene: TRBV24-1; d_gene: -; CDR3nt: TGTGTCACCAGTGGTCCGACGGAGTCAGCCGCTAGCACAGATACGCAGTATTTT; CDR3aa: CVTSGPTESAASTDTQYF
abundance: -; j_gene: TRBJ2-1; len: 15; v_gene: TRBV6-6; d_gene: -; CDR3nt: TGTGCCAGCAGTTACTCGACGGGCCCGACCTTGGAGCAGTTCTTC; CDR3aa: CASSYSTGPTLEQFF
abundance: many; j_gene: TRBJ1-6; len: 13; v_gene: TRBV5-6; d_gene: -; CDR3nt: TGTGCCAGCAGCCTGGGCCGAGATTCACCCCTCCACTTT; CDR3aa: CASSLGRDSPLHF
abundance: -; j_gene: TRBJ1-1; len: 17; v_gene: TRBV10-2; d_gene: TRBD1; CDR3nt: TGCGCCAGCAGTGAGCGGACAGGGTGGCTAGGGAACACTGAAGCTTTCTTT; CDR3aa: CASSERTGWLGNTEAFF
abundance: many; j_gene: TRBJ2-3; len: 15; v_gene: TRBV2; d_gene: TRBD1; CDR3nt: TGTGCCAGCAGTTTACGGACAGGACAAACAGATACGCAGTATTTT; CDR3aa: CASSLRTGQTDTQYF
abundance: few; j_gene: TRBJ2-5; len: 15; v_gene: TRBV6-1; d_gene: TRBD1; CDR3nt: TGTGCCAGCAGTGCCGGGACAGGGCCACAAGAGACCCAGTACTTC; CDR3aa: CASSAGTGPQETQYF
abundance: few; j_gene: TRBJ2-3; len: 15; v_gene: TRBV24-1; d_gene: -; CDR3nt: TGTGCCACATCCCCAGCACCTCCTAGCACAGATACGCAGTATTTT; CDR3aa: CATSPAPPSTDTQYF
abundance: -; j_gene: TRBJ2-7; len: 11; v_gene: TRBV30; d_gene: -; CDR3nt: TGTGCCTGGAGTGGCGGGTGGGAGCAGTACTTC; CDR3aa: CAWSGGWEQYF
abundance: many; j_gene: TRBJ1-1; len: 12; v_gene: TRBV29-1; d_gene: -; CDR3nt: TGCAGCGGGAGACAGGTCCACACTGAAGCTTTCTTT; CDR3aa: CSGRQVHTEAFF
abundance: few; j_gene: TRBJ1-4; len: 14; v_gene: TRBV15; d_gene: TRBD1; CDR3nt: TGTGCCACCAGCAGGGAAGGGACAGGCGAAAAACTGTTTTTT; CDR3aa: CATSREGTGEKLFF
abundance: -; j_gene: TRBJ1-1; len: 12; v_gene: TRBV10-1; d_gene: -; CDR3nt: TGCGCCAGCCACCCTCCGACCACTGAAGCTTTCTTT; CDR3aa: CASHPPTTEAFF
abundance: many; j_gene: TRBJ2-3; len: 14; v_gene: TRBV10-3; d_gene: -; CDR3nt: TGTGCCATCAGTGCCGCTAGCGGCACAGATACGCAGTATTTT; CDR3aa: CAISAASGTDTQYF
abundance: -; j_gene: TRBJ2-3; len: 15; v_gene: TRBV7-2; d_gene: TRBD2; CDR3nt: TGTGCCAGCAGCCCGACTAGCGGGTTCACAGATACGCAGTATTTT; CDR3aa: CASSPTSGFTDTQYF
abundance: -; j_gene: TRBJ2-7; len: 16; v_gene: TRBV5-1; d_gene: TRBD2; CDR3nt: TGCGCCAGCAGCCCCACATTAGCGGGGGGCTCCTACGAGCAGTACTTC; CDR3aa: CASSPTLAGGSYEQYF
abundance: many; j_gene: TRBJ2-2; len: 13; v_gene: TRBV5-1; d_gene: -; CDR3nt: TGCGCCAGCAGCTTGGCGGTTACCGGGGAGCTGTTTTTT; CDR3aa: CASSLAVTGELFF
abundance: few; j_gene: TRBJ2-6; len: 16; v_gene: TRBV10-3; d_gene: -; CDR3nt: TGTGCCATCAGTGAGTCTAGGGCGGCAGGGGCCAACGTCCTGACTTTC; CDR3aa: CAISESRAAGANVLTF
abundance: -; j_gene: TRBJ2-7; len: 17; v_gene: TRBV7-9; d_gene: -; CDR3nt: TGTGCCAGCAGCTCAAGAGCTGAGGGCTGGCACTCCTACGAGCAGTACTTC; CDR3aa: CASSSRAEGWHSYEQYF
abundance: -; j_gene: TRBJ2-7; len: 15; v_gene: TRBV30; d_gene: TRBD1; CDR3nt: TGTGCCTGGAGTACCCCGGGACAGGGGGCGTTTGGGCAGTACTTC; CDR3aa: CAWSTPGQGAFGQYF